These 30 T cell receptor beta chains share one sample of origin, sequenced in a study of monozygotic twins with inflammatory bowel disease. TCRdb re-called the 5' RACE reads and shows each CDR3 protein once, DNA omitted. The sample table sets out about 380,000 distinct CDR3 sequences. Sequencing was carried out using blood. The origin of the receptors is a human donor with ulcerative colitis or Crohn's disease, or a healthy co-twin of an affected twin (not recorded which).

The chain couples TRBV12-3 or TRBV12-4 to TRBJ1-2; TCRdb reports TRBD1, a call that lacks DNA to check it against. There are 14 residues in the CDR3. CDR3 sequence reads: CASSLGDRSYGYTF.

The chain carries TRBV20-1 and TRBJ2-7. The CDR3 extends over 13 amino acids. Germline V gives CDR1 DFQATT, CDR2 SNEGSKA (reference sequence). CDR3 loop: CSALDRGTYEQYF.

The V and J genes are TRBV20-1 and TRBJ2-3. CDR3 size: 15 residues. Germline loops: CDR1 DFQATT, CDR2 SNEGSKA (reference sequence). The CDR3 loop reads CSAGDFSLGTDTQYF.

V and J are TRBV20-1 and TRBJ1-5. Germline-derived CDR1 and CDR2 are DFQATT and SNEGSKA (reference sequence). CDR3 length equals 14 residues. CDR3: CSARDSWGNQPQHF.

The genes are TRBV5-1 and TRBJ2-1. Germline loops: CDR1 SGHRS, CDR2 YFSETQ. The CDR3 extends over 13 amino acids. The CDR3 reads CASSLYSHNEQFF. The full variable domain, in which reference TRBV5-1 and TRBJ2-1 provide the parts outside the CDR3, is KAGVTQTPRYLIKTRGQQVTLSCSPISGHRSVSWYQQTPGQGLQFLFEYFSETQRNKGNFPGRFSGRQFSNSRSEMNVSTLELGDSALYLCASSLYSHNEQFFGPGTRLTVL.

The V gene is TRBV24-1, the J gene TRBJ2-7. Germline V lookup: CDR1 KGHDR, CDR2 SFDVKD. This CDR3 contains 13 residues. CDR3 in amino acids: CATSDISSPRQYF.

V and J are TRBV2 and TRBJ2-1. The germline V gene encodes CDR1 SNHLY and CDR2 FYNNEI. The CDR3 extends over 15 amino acids. The CDR3 sequence: CASSEGGPEYNEQFF.

The chain links TRBV7-8 to TRBJ1-1; TCRdb's D gene call, TRBD1, goes unchecked for lack of DNA. The CDR3 contains 13 residues. Germline V gene sequence: CDR1 SGHVS, CDR2 FQNEAQ. The CDR3 region is CASSFGQGDGAFF. The whole variable domain, filled in from reference TRBV7-8 and TRBJ1-1, reads GAGVSQSPRYKVAKRGQDVALRCDPISGHVSLFWYQQALGQGPEFLTYFQNEAQLDKSGLPSDRFFAERPEGSVSTLKIQRTQQEDSAVYLCASSFGQGDGAFFGQGTRLTVV.

The gene calls are TRBV24-1 and TRBJ1-2; TCRdb's D call, TRBD1, is unchecked because there is no DNA. This CDR3 region has 16 residues. Germline loops: CDR1 KGHDR, CDR2 SFDVKD. CDR3 region: CATSDPRQGANYGYTF.

The rearrangement uses TRBV2 and TRBJ2-7. The CDR3 extends over 11 amino acids. Germline loops: CDR1 SNHLY, CDR2 FYNNEI. The CDR3 spells CASSEIYEQYF.

This chain joins TRBV28 and TRBJ1-1. The CDR3 covers 15 residues. Germline-derived CDR1 and CDR2 are MDHEN and SYDVKM. The CDR3 here is CASSAGRLLSTEAFF.

The chain has TRBV12-3 or TRBV12-4 and TRBJ2-2; TCRdb names TRBD1, which stays unverified in the absence of DNA. The CDR3 length is 14 residues. CDR3 region: CASSYQTDTGELFF.

This rearrangement joins TRBV29-1 to TRBJ2-1; TCRdb names TRBD2, which stays unverified in the absence of DNA. The CDR3 is made up of 16 amino acids. From germline, CDR1 is SQVTM and CDR2 ANQGSEA. The CDR3: CSLRTSGGKTYNEQFF.

This chain connects TRBV29-1 to TRBJ2-2; absent DNA, TCRdb's TRBD1 call cannot be checked. Per the germline V gene, CDR1 is SQVTM and CDR2 is ANQGSEA. The CDR3 totals 17 residues. The CDR3 region is CSVARGGVGVNTGELFF.

V and J are TRBV12-3 or TRBV12-4 and TRBJ2-1; with no DNA, the TCRdb D assignment of TRBD2 cannot be verified. This CDR3 has 17 amino acids. The CDR3 loop is CASSPGTSGSSYNEQFF.

The gene calls are TRBV5-6 and TRBJ2-7; TCRdb selects TRBD2, and the lack of DNA leaves this call unchecked. This CDR3 contains 17 residues. From germline, CDR1 is SGHDT and CDR2 YYEEEE. The chain's CDR3 is CASSLGVSGPPSYEQYF.

This chain links TRBV20-1 with TRBJ2-7; TCRdb indicates TRBD2, and absent DNA this call remains unverified. CDR3 length equals 14 residues. Germline values: CDR1 DFQATT, CDR2 SNEGSKA (reference sequence). This CDR3 reads CSARILTSGYEQYF.

The V gene is TRBV5-1, the J gene TRBJ2-2; TCRdb indicates TRBD1, and absent DNA this call remains unverified. The CDR3 covers 17 residues. Looked up from germline, CDR1 is SGHRS and CDR2 is YFSETQ. CDR3 sequence: CASSLGQGVENTGELFF.

V usage is TRBV5-4 and J usage is TRBJ2-7. Germline V gene sequence: CDR1 SGHNT, CDR2 YYREEE (reference sequence). The CDR3 is 12 amino acids. The CDR3 sequence: CASSLDSSEQYF.

J is TRBJ1-4 and V is TRBV6-1; TCRdb names TRBD1, which stays unverified in the absence of DNA. The CDR3 is 14 amino acids. Germline V gives CDR1 MNHNS, CDR2 SASEGT. CDR3 protein: CASRRTVLNEKLFF.

The rearrangement links TRBV7-3 to TRBJ2-2; the D gene TCRdb calls, TRBD1, cannot be checked with no DNA. This CDR3 contains 16 residues. In germline, CDR1 is SGHTA, CDR2 FQGTGA. Here the CDR3 reads CASSLSGTGVTGELFF.

This chain uses TRBV7-2 with TRBJ1-5; TCRdb selects TRBD1, and the lack of DNA leaves this call unchecked. The CDR3 runs 12 residues. Germline lookup yields CDR1 SGHTA and CDR2 FQGNSA. CDR3 residues: CASSSTAQPQHF.

This chain links TRBV7-2 with TRBJ2-6; the TRBD2 assignment by TCRdb is unverifiable without DNA. CDR1 is SGHTA, CDR2 FQGNSA, per germline. This CDR3 is built from 19 residues. CDR3 loop: CASSLTGPLVSSGANVLTF.

V and J are TRBV6-7 and TRBJ2-2. TRBV6-7 is treated as an ORF (open reading frame) with a function not yet certain. This CDR3 has 16 amino acids. The CDR3 sequence: CASSYRRRYFPGELFF.

The chain recombines TRBV7-7 with TRBJ2-1; TCRdb's D call of TRBD2 is untestable without DNA. This CDR3 contains 14 residues. Germline assignment: CDR1 SSHAT and CDR2 FNYEAQ (reference sequence). The CDR3 sequence is CASPQAGGLNEQFF. Variable domain in full (rest from reference TRBV7-7 and TRBJ2-1): GAGVSQSPRYKVTKRGQDVTLRCDPISSHATLYWYQQALGQGPEFLTYFNYEAQPDKSGLPSDRFSAERPEGSISTLTIQRTEQRDSAMYRCASPQAGGLNEQFFGPGTRLTVL.

This chain connects TRBV27 to TRBJ1-5; TCRdb indicates TRBD1, and absent DNA this call remains unverified. Per germline, CDR1 MNHEY and CDR2 SMNVEV (reference sequence). The CDR3 covers 19 residues. The CDR3 loop reads CASSSSATWGQARDQPQHF.

This rearrangement joins TRBV7-2 to TRBJ2-3. CDR3 length: 13 amino acids. CDR1 is SGHTA and CDR2 is FQGNSA in the germline V gene. The CDR3 here is CASSLTRVDTQYF.

The chain carries TRBV6-4 and TRBJ1-2. Germline V gene sequence: CDR1 MRHNA, CDR2 SNTAGT. The CDR3 has 14 residues. CDR3 sequence: CASSPGSVSGGYTF.

J is TRBJ2-7 and V is TRBV7-2. The CDR3 has 15 residues. In germline, CDR1 is SGHTA, CDR2 FQGNSA. CDR3: CASSLALILGYEQYF.

The gene calls are TRBV5-1 and TRBJ2-3; with no DNA, the TCRdb D assignment of TRBD2 cannot be verified. CDR1 is SGHRS, CDR2 YFSETQ, per germline. The CDR3 has 16 residues. CDR3 region: CASSLPRGGAGDTQYF.